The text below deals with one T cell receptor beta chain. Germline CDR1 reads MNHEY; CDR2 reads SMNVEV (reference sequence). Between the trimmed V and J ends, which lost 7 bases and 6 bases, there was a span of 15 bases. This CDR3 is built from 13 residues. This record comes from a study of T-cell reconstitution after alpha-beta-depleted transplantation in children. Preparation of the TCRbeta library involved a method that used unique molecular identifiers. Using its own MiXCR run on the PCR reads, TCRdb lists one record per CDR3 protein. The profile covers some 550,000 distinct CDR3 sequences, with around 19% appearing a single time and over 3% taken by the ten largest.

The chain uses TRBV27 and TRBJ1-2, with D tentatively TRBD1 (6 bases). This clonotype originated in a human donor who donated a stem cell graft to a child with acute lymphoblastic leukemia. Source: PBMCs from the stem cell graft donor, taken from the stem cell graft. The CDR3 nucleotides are TGTGCCAGCACCCCGGGGGGGCTTAATGGCTACACCTTC. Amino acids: CASTPGGLNGYTF.